This is a list of T cell receptor beta chains from one sample in a study of Ad26.COV2.S vaccination and SARS-CoV-2 variants. The data were produced by immunoSEQ multiplex PCR, yet TCRdb's version contains in-frame clones alone and is incomplete. The table records 500,000 or so clones, approximately 88% of them present only once. The sequencing here drew on peripheral blood, taken in a trial of Ad26.COV2.S vaccine versus placebo. The receptor source for this set is a person aged 18 to 59 who received the Ad26.COV2.S COVID-19 vaccine or a placebo. CDR3s include the opening cysteine and the closing phenylalanine or tryptophan. The D gene is left open where the match is weak.

CDR3 protein,D gene,V gene,J gene
CASSLTELNTGELFF,.,TRBV7-2,TRBJ2-2
CAISSTSTALYNEQFF,.,TRBV10-3,TRBJ2-1
CASSPGTGELFF,.,TRBV5-6,TRBJ2-2
CASSPSGASYEQYF,.,TRBV18,TRBJ2-7
CASNMGNQPQHF,.,TRBV19,TRBJ1-5
CASSLIPGSSYEQYF,.,TRBV7-8,TRBJ2-7
CASSPTSVGVEQFF,.,TRBV7-9,TRBJ2-1
CASSEGTGLYSPLHF,.,TRBV25-1,TRBJ1-6
CASSLLIGNTIYF,.,TRBV27,TRBJ1-3
CASSQWEGGVRGNQPQHF,.,TRBV14,TRBJ1-5
CASTGGSGYQPQHF,.,TRBV28,TRBJ1-5
CASSLASQGDGYTF,.,TRBV5-1,TRBJ1-2
CASSPTRLLAKNIQYF,.,TRBV6-2/TRBV6-3,TRBJ2-4
CASTRGLATGELFF,TRBD2,TRBV6-5,TRBJ2-2
CASSYSIYQGSYEQYF,.,TRBV6-2/TRBV6-3,TRBJ2-7
CASSDGRRSGNTIYF,.,TRBV9,TRBJ1-3
CASRGIRYEQYF,.,TRBV6-5,TRBJ2-7
CASSLAGAAGVEQFF,TRBD2,TRBV5-1,TRBJ2-1
CASSLLAGTGQNYGYTF,TRBD1,TRBV19,TRBJ1-2
CASSLGTGPSYEQYF,TRBD1,TRBV5-1,TRBJ2-7
CASSITQGVDEKLFF,TRBD1,TRBV4-2,TRBJ1-4
CASSSGGRAHQETQYF,TRBD2,TRBV5-4,TRBJ2-5
CASSRGGTGVSYEQYF,TRBD1,TRBV28,TRBJ2-7
CASSEASRMRQYF,.,TRBV6-1,TRBJ2-3
CASSSTTGDTEAFF,TRBD1,TRBV7-9,TRBJ1-1
CASLLGSGNTIYF,.,TRBV30,TRBJ1-3
CASSPRGAGTGELFF,.,TRBV3-1/TRBV3-2,TRBJ2-2
CASSQGGAQHF,.,TRBV3-1/TRBV3-2,TRBJ1-5
CASRQAPLNTDTQYF,.,TRBV7-2,TRBJ2-3
CATSPNGAGDNNEQFF,TRBD2,TRBV24-1,TRBJ2-1
CASSLNNGRQQFF,.,TRBV7-2,TRBJ2-1
CASSRGQGIPGANVLTF,TRBD1,TRBV19,TRBJ2-6
CASSLAGWDTGELFF,.,TRBV28,TRBJ2-2
CAIGTGLSEQYF,TRBD1,TRBV10-3,TRBJ2-7
CASSIGTGTGVHEQFF,TRBD1,TRBV19,TRBJ2-1
CASRGLAANTGELFF,TRBD2,TRBV6-5,TRBJ2-2
CASSLVGTANYGYTF,TRBD1,TRBV7-9,TRBJ1-2
CASRTTGRETQYF,.,TRBV12-3/TRBV12-4,TRBJ2-5
CASSLRGMGQETQYF,.,TRBV5-1,TRBJ2-5
CASSFQGNYGYTF,.,TRBV7-9,TRBJ1-2
CASSQSDLAGGSEQYF,.,TRBV23-1,TRBJ2-7
CASKKRDSQNEQYF,TRBD2,TRBV6-5,TRBJ2-7